This T cell receptor beta chain was recovered during a study of shared clonotypes between healthy human individuals. Negatively enriched CD4+ T cells were divided by CD45RA into naive and memory. There are a few counts of this clone. Samples underwent the assay at deep level. Sequenced by immunoSEQ multiplex PCR; TCRdb stores in-frame clones only, minus some. The sample has about 1 million clones, 70% to 80% seen once. Sequenced: memory CD4+ T cells sorted from blood. The subset is: CD45RA-negative fraction. The TCR comes from a man between 18 and 35 years old in good health.

CDR3: CASSRGVAGEETQYF. CDR3 nucleotides: TGCGCCAGCAGCCGCGGGGTAGCGGGAGAAGAGACCCAGTACTTC. The genes are TRBV5-1 and TRBJ2-5, with 9 bases fitting TRBD2. Germline CDR1 and CDR2: SGHRS and YFSETQ. V gave up 4 bases and J gave up 3 bases; unmatched junction bases: 7. The CDR3 loop spans 15 amino acids.